The entry that follows covers one TCR beta chain sequence. The target antigen is unknown. The data are from a study of cytomegalovirus exposure and HLA in healthy donors. General study findings and limits: In a later analysis, first-cohort TCR clusters were found to tend to co-occur in the approximately 120 validation repertoires.

The assay was immunoSEQ multiplex PCR, and TCRdb's table has in-frame clones only and misses some. Altogether 260,000 or so clones are present, approximately 90% being singletons, with the ten largest covering 2.6%. V was shortened by 6 bases and J by 6 bases, with 15 bases between the two germline ends. CDR1 and CDR2 from the germline V gene are SGHDT and YYEEEE. The CDR3 is 14 amino acids. V is TRBV5-6 and J is TRBJ2-2, with D tentatively TRBD2 (5 bases). Sequencing used PBMCs. The TCR sequence derives from a man younger than 30 in good health and CMV-seronegative. The CDR3 nucleotides are TGTGCCAGCATGACTGCCCCCGGGGCCGGGGAGCTGTTTTTT. Translating it yields CASMTAPGAGELFF.